This TCR beta chain is from a study of regulatory T cells in long-lasting Graves disease. Study details: A definition of persistent Graves' disease required over 5 years of antithyroid drugs plus positive TSH receptor antibodies. The study, taken as a whole, reports: Compared with new cases, persistent Graves' patients showed reduced TCR diversity. Whereas new patients shared 966 public clonotypes, persistent patients shared more, at about 2,700.

The authors built TCR beta libraries using iRepertoire HTBI primers and Arm-PCR of CDR3 regions. TCRdb itself ran the multiplex PCR reads through MiXCR, one entry per CDR3 protein. This sample has a few hundred thousand distinct CDR3 sequences, with roughly 24% found just once. This clonotype has a handful of counts. What it recognizes is unknown. Time point reported: persistent/refractory GD, antithyroid drugs over 5 years with positive TRAb. PBMCs provided the RNA from which the TCR library was made. The input for sequencing was peripheral blood mononuclear cells (PBMCs), taken when the disease was refractory, from a patient treated with antithyroid drugs. The TCR comes from a woman between 40 and 50 years old with Graves disease.

The CDR3 region has the DNA TGCAGTGCCCCCATCCGCCCGGGACAAAGGGAGCTGTTTTTT. Protein sequence: CSAPIRPGQRELFF. The chain has TRBV20-1 and TRBJ2-2; a possible D gene is TRBD1 (6 bases). Germline CDR1 reads DFQATT; CDR2 reads SNEGSKA (reference sequence). The V gene lost 6 bases and the J gene lost 9 bases, with 20 bases spanning the gap. The CDR3 totals 14 residues.